These 23 T cell receptor beta chains share one sample of origin, sequenced in a study of OX40 agonist ivuxolimab in advanced cancers. Method: immunoSEQ multiplex PCR; TCRdb's copy keeps in-frame clones and lacks some. The table shows about 80,000 clones, with over 75% occurring only once. The starting material was CD4+ or CD8+ T cells sorted from blood, obtained in a trial of the OX40 agonist ivuxolimab. The source is an adult with an advanced solid tumor such as melanoma, head and neck, liver or kidney cancer.

J is TRBJ1-1 and V is TRBV7-2, with D uncertain. V lost 5 bases and J 3 bases, leaving 13 bases between the germline ends. Germline lookup yields CDR1 SGHTA and CDR2 FQGNSA. This CDR3 has 14 amino acids. DNA for the CDR3: TGTGCCAGCAGCAACAGAGAAGTAGACACTGAAGCTTTCTTT. Its translation is CASSNREVDTEAFF.

This chain connects TRBV28 to TRBJ1-5, with 7 bases aligning to TRBD1. Germline lookup yields CDR1 MDHEN and CDR2 SYDVKM. The CDR3 consists of 15 residues. The ends lost 7 bases at V and 2 bases at J; junction bases unmatched: 8. The CDR3 here is CASTREGGGNQPQHF. CDR3 coding DNA: TGTGCCAGCACCAGGGAAGGGGGCGGCAATCAGCCCCAGCATTTT.

The chain carries TRBV5-5 and TRBJ1-2; D is perhaps TRBD1 (5 bases). The CDR3 length is 13 residues. The germline V gene encodes CDR1 SGHKS and CDR2 YYEKEE (reference sequence). V was cut by 0 bases and J by 2 bases, with 5 bases left in between. CDR3 sequence: CASSLDRNYGYTF. The CDR3 nucleotides are TGTGCCAGCAGCTTGGACAGGAACTATGGCTACACCTTC.

V usage is TRBV5-1 and J usage is TRBJ1-2, with D tentatively TRBD1 (5 bases). Germline-derived CDR1 and CDR2 are SGHRS and YFSETQ. The CDR3 spans 13 residues. V was trimmed by 0 bases and J by 5 bases, leaving 8 bases between them. The CDR3 protein is CASSLGTLYGYTF. CDR3 DNA: TGCGCCAGCAGCTTGGGGACACTTTATGGCTACACCTTC.

The chain employs TRBV28 and TRBJ1-1; D unclear. V was clipped by 0 bases and J by 3 bases, with 8 bases between them. Germline CDR1 and CDR2: MDHEN and SYDVKM. The length of the CDR3 is 14 residues. Here the CDR3 DNA reads TGTGCCAGCAGTTTATGGTCCGTAGACACTGAAGCTTTCTTT. Encoded protein: CASSLWSVDTEAFF.

The rearrangement joins TRBV5-1 to TRBJ1-2; 12 bases align to TRBD1. V shed 0 bases, J shed 4 bases, and the junction held 4 bases outside the gene matches. The germline CDR1 and CDR2 sequences are SGHRS and YFSETQ. This CDR3 is 16 amino acids long. This CDR3 is CASSLGDRGLIYGYTF. The CDR3 nucleotides read TGCGCCAGCAGCTTGGGGGACAGGGGGCTTATCTATGGCTACACCTTC.

The chain couples TRBV19 to TRBJ2-1, with 7 bases lining up with TRBD2. This CDR3 region has 15 residues. The germline V gene encodes CDR1 LNHDA and CDR2 SQIVND (reference sequence). V shed 3 bases and J 5 bases; nucleotides not matched to a gene: 7. The CDR3 here is CASSIVAGVDNEQFF. The DNA of the CDR3 is TGTGCCAGTAGTATTGTAGCGGGCGTCGACAATGAGCAGTTCTTC. The variable domain in full, with the rest retrieved from reference TRBV19 and TRBJ2-1, is DGGITQSPKYLFRKEGQNVTLSCEQNLNHDAMYWYRQDPGQGLRLIYYSQIVNDFQKGDIAEGYSVSREKKESFPLTVTSAQKNPTAFYLCASSIVAGVDNEQFFGPGTRLTVL.

The chain combines TRBV6-5 with TRBJ1-4, with a weak D call TRBD1 (6 bases). V was trimmed by 5 bases and J by 3 bases, leaving 10 bases between them. This CDR3 region has 14 residues. Germline V gene lookup returns CDR1 MNHEY and CDR2 SVGAGI. In nucleotides, the CDR3 is TGTGCCAGCAGTATGACAGGCTCTAATGAAAAACTGTTTTTT. Protein: CASSMTGSNEKLFF.

The chain couples TRBV11-1 to TRBJ2-2; 8 bases match TRBD2. CDR1 and CDR2 (germline): SGHAT, FQDESV (reference sequence). The V segment lost 4 bases and the J segment 1 base; nucleotides outside the gene matches: 8. The CDR3 runs 17 residues. CDR3 DNA sequence: TGTGCCAGCAGCTCCTCCAGCGGGAGCGGGAACACCGGGGAGCTGTTTTTT. This translates into CASSSSSGSGNTGELFF.

The chain is built from TRBV4-1 and TRBJ1-5; TRBD1 matches at 9 bases. J was trimmed by 5 bases and V by 3 bases; bases with no gene match: 8. Germline lookup yields CDR1 MGHRA and CDR2 YSYEKL. The CDR3 runs to 16 residues. CDR3 in amino acids: CASSQAGTGTHQPQHF. DNA for the CDR3: TGCGCCAGCAGCCAGGCCGGGACAGGGACCCATCAGCCCCAGCATTTT.

This clone was detected only once. V usage is TRBV6-6 and J usage is TRBJ2-3; D uncertain. The V and J ends lost 6 bases and 2 bases respectively, with 6 bases between them. Looked up from germline, CDR1 is MNHNY and CDR2 is SVGAGI (reference sequence). CDR3 length: 12 residues. The CDR3 is CASSPTTDTQYF. The CDR3 DNA follows: TGTGCCAGCAGCCCAACCACAGATACGCAGTATTTT.

In its sample, this clone was seen once. The chain joins TRBV4-1 to TRBJ1-5; D unresolved. CDR3 length equals 18 residues. Germline CDR1 reads MGHRA; CDR2 reads YSYEKL. The V and J ends lost 1 base and 0 bases respectively, with 16 bases between them. This chain's CDR3 is CASSQGALKALSNQPQHF. CDR3 coding DNA: TGCGCCAGCAGCCAAGGGGCCTTAAAAGCCCTTAGCAATCAGCCCCAGCATTTT.

A note on this clone: The sample has other DNA sequences that encode this CDR3 too. The chain recombines TRBV4-1 with TRBJ1-5; D remains ambiguous. V was shortened by 1 base and J by 6 bases, with 4 bases between the two germline ends. Per germline, CDR1 MGHRA and CDR2 YSYEKL. CDR3 length: 12 amino acids. CDR3 sequence (DNA): TGCGCCAGCAGCCAAGTCGGTCAGCCCCAGCATTTT. Its protein is CASSQVGQPQHF.

This chain uses TRBV4-3 with TRBJ1-4; no clear D. Per the germline V gene, CDR1 is LGHNA and CDR2 is YSLEER. V was trimmed by 1 base and J by 2 bases, leaving 11 bases between them. This CDR3 is 16 amino acids long. In nucleotides, the CDR3 is TGCGCCAGCAGCCAAGGGCTCGGCGGGACTAATGAAAAACTGTTTTTT. As protein: CASSQGLGGTNEKLFF.

The rearrangement uses TRBV7-9 and TRBJ1-4; the D gene is possibly TRBD1 (5 bases). This CDR3 has 17 residues. Trimming cost V 6 bases and J 2 bases, with 19 bases left between them. Germline-derived CDR1 and CDR2 are SEHNR and FQNEAQ (reference sequence). CDR3 nucleotide sequence: TGTGCCAGCAGTTCGGCCTGGGGGGACCTTACTAATGAAAAACTGTTTTTT. Residues: CASSSAWGDLTNEKLFF.

The chain is built from TRBV25-1 and TRBJ2-5; 7 bases are shared with TRBD2. V was clipped by 1 base and J by 5 bases; unmatched bases: 4. Germline CDR1 is MGHDK and CDR2 is SYGVNS. The CDR3 is 14 residues long. The CDR3 protein is CASSEWEGAETQYF. The CDR3, as DNA: TGTGCCAGCAGTGAATGGGAGGGAGCCGAGACCCAGTACTTC.

This clone has just a few counts. This rearrangement joins TRBV9 to TRBJ1-1; D unresolved. The CDR3 runs to 14 residues. Trimming pared 0 bases from V and 1 base from J, leaving 7 bases between. The V gene's germline CDR1 is SGDLS and CDR2 YYNGEE. The CDR3 DNA reads TGTGCCAGCAGCGTAGGACTGCAGAACACTGAAGCTTTCTTT. Translated: CASSVGLQNTEAFF.

V gene TRBV6-6 combines with J gene TRBJ2-1, with D hard to call. Trimming left V 6 bases short and J 3 bases short, with 12 bases between. Per the germline V gene, CDR1 is MNHNY and CDR2 is SVGAGI (reference sequence). The CDR3 consists of 14 residues. The chain's CDR3 is CASRGRIDYNEQFF. CDR3 DNA: TGTGCCAGCAGGGGTAGGATCGACTACAATGAGCAGTTCTTC.

This clone was detected a few times. J is TRBJ1-4 and V is TRBV6-5; weak D call: TRBD1 (6 bases). Germline values: CDR1 MNHEY, CDR2 SVGAGI. There are 14 residues in the CDR3. V was pared by 8 bases and J by 5 bases, with 15 bases between. The CDR3 loop reads CASGGGVLNEKLFF. Here the CDR3 DNA reads TGTGCCAGCGGAGGGGGGGTACTAAATGAAAAACTGTTTTTT.

The rearrangement uses TRBV4-3 and TRBJ1-4, with a possible D match to TRBD1 (5 bases). Germline V lookup: CDR1 LGHNA, CDR2 YSLEER. This CDR3 is built from 20 residues. Trimming took off 0 bases at V and 6 bases at J, with 26 bases between the two ends. The CDR3 sequence is CASSQDSPASSSVGHEKLFF. CDR3 nucleotide sequence: TGCGCCAGCAGCCAAGATAGTCCGGCTTCCTCCTCGGTGGGGCATGAAAAACTGTTTTTT.

There are a few counts of this clone. The chain employs TRBV29-1 and TRBJ2-1, with D possibly being TRBD2 (5 bases). The length of the CDR3 is 12 residues. The V and J ends lost 8 bases and 8 bases respectively, with 16 bases between them. Per germline, CDR1 SQVTM and CDR2 ANQGSEA. CDR3 sequence reads: CSFRTFRDEQFF. The CDR3 region has the DNA TGCAGCTTCAGGACTTTTAGGGATGAGCAGTTCTTC.

This clone was detected a few times. The J gene is TRBJ1-6, the V gene TRBV2; no definite D call. Trimming removed 8 bases from V and 5 bases from J, with 13 bases in between. Looked up from germline, CDR1 is SNHLY and CDR2 is FYNNEI. The CDR3 extends over 14 amino acids. The CDR3 DNA follows: TGTGCCAGCGGCCTAAGTACAGATAATTCACCCCTCCACTTT. It translates to CASGLSTDNSPLHF.

The genes are TRBV11-2 and TRBJ1-2; tentatively, D is TRBD1 (5 bases). Germline V gene data show CDR1 as SGHAT and CDR2 as FQNNGV. Deletions cut 1 base from V and 6 bases from J, with 15 bases between. CDR3 length equals 15 residues. The CDR3 sequence: CASSLVGGWRHGYTF. CDR3 bases: TGTGCCAGCAGCTTAGTGGGGGGGTGGAGGCATGGCTACACCTTC. The whole variable domain, filled in from reference TRBV11-2 and TRBJ1-2, reads EAGVAQSPRYKIIEKRQSVAFWCNPISGHATLYWYQQILGQGPKLLIQFQNNGVVDDSQLPKDRFSAERLKGVDSTLKIQPAKLEDSAVYLCASSLVGGWRHGYTFGSGTRLTVV.